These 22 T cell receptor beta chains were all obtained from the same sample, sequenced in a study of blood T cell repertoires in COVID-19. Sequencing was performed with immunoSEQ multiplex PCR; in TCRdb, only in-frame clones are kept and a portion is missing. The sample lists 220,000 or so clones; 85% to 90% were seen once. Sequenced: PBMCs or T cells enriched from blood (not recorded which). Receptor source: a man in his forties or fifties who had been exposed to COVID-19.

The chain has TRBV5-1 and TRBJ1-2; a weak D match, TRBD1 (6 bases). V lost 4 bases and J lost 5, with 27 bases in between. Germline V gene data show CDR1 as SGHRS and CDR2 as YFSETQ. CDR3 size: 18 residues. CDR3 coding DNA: TGCGCCAGCAGCCCAAACGGGGTAACAGGGCCCCCGGGATATGGCTACACCTTC. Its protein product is CASSPNGVTGPPGYGYTF. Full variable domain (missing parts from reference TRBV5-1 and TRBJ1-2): KAGVTQTPRYLIKTRGQQVTLSCSPISGHRSVSWYQQTPGQGLQFLFEYFSETQRNKGNFPGRFSGRQFSNSRSEMNVSTLELGDSALYLCASSPNGVTGPPGYGYTFGSGTRLTVV.

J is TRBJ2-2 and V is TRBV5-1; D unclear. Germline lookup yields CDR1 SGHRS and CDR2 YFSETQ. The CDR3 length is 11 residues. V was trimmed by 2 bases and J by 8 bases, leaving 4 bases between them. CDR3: CASSFSGELFF. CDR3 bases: TGCGCCAGCAGCTTTTCAGGGGAGCTGTTTTTT.

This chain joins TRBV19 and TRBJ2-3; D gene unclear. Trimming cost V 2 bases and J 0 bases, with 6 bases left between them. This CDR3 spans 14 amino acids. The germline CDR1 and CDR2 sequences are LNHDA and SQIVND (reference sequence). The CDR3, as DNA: TGTGCCAGTAGTATAATCCCAAGCACAGATACGCAGTATTTT. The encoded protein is CASSIIPSTDTQYF.

The CDR3 reads CAGSGTGLSAIYF. CDR3 nucleotides: TGTGCCGGTTCCGGGACAGGATTGTCGGCCATATATTTT. The chain combines TRBV28 with TRBJ1-3; 8 nucleotides align to TRBD1. From germline, CDR1 is MDHEN and CDR2 SYDVKM. The V segment lost 11 bases and the J segment 11 bases; nucleotides outside the gene matches: 14. CDR3 length: 13 amino acids.

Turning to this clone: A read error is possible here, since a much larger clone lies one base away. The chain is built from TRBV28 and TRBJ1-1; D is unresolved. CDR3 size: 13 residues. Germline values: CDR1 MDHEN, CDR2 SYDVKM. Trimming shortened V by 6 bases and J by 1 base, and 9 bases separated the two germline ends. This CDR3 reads CASSSTANTEAFF. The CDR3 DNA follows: TGTGCCAGCAGCAGTACAGCGAACACTGAAGCTTTCTTT.

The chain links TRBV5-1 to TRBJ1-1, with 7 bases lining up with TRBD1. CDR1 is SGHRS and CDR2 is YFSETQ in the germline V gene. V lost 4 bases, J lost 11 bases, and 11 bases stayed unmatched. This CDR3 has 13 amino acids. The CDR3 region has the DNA TGCGCCAGCAGCGCAACAGGGGTTAAGGATGCTTTCTTT. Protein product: CASSATGVKDAFF. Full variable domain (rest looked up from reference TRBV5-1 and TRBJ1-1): KAGVTQTPRYLIKTRGQQVTLSCSPISGHRSVSWYQQTPGQGLQFLFEYFSETQRNKGNFPGRFSGRQFSNSRSEMNVSTLELGDSALYLCASSATGVKDAFFGQGTRLTVV.

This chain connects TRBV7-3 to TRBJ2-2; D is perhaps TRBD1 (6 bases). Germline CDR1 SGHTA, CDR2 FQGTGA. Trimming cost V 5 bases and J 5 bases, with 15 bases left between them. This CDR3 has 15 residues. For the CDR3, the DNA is TGTGCCAGCAGCGTACAGGGAGTGGATACCGGGGAGCTGTTTTTT. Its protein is CASSVQGVDTGELFF.

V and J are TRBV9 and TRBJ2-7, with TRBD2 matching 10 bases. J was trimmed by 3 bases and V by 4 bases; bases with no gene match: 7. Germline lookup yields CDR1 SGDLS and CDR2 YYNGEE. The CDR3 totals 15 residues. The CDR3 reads CASSPLSGGGYEQYF. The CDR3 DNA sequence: TGTGCCAGCAGCCCCCTAAGCGGGGGGGGCTACGAGCAGTACTTC.

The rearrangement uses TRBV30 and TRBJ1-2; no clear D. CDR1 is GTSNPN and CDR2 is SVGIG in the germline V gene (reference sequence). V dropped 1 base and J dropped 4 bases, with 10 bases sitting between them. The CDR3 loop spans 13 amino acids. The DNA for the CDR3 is TGTGCCTGGAGTGCTAGCAGCTTCTATGGCTACACCTTC. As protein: CAWSASSFYGYTF.

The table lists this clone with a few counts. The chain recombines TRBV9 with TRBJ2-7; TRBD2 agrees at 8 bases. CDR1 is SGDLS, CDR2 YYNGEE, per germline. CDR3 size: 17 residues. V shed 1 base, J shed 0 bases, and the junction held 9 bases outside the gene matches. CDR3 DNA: TGTGCCAGCAGCGTACCCTCAACTAGCGGTAGCTCCTACGAGCAGTACGTC. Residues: CASSVPSTSGSSYEQYV.

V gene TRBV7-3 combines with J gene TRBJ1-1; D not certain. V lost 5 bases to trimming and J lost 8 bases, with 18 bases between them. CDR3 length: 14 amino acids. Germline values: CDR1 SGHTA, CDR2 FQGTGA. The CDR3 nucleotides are TGTGCCAGCAGCCCAACGGGTTTAGGTCGCGAAGCTTTCTTT. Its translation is CASSPTGLGREAFF.

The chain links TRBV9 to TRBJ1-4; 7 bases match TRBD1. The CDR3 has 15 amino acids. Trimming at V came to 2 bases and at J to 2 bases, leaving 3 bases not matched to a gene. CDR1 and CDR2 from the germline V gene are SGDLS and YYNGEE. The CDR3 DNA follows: TGTGCCAGCAGCGTCGGACAGGCGACTAATGAAAAACTGTTTTTT. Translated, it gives CASSVGQATNEKLFF.

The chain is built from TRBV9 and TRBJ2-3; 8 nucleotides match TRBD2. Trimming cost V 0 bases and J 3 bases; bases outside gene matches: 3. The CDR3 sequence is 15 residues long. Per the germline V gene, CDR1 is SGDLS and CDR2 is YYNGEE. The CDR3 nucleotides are TGTGCCAGCAGCGTAGGGGGACTAGGGACAGATACGCAGTATTTT. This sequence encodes CASSVGGLGTDTQYF.

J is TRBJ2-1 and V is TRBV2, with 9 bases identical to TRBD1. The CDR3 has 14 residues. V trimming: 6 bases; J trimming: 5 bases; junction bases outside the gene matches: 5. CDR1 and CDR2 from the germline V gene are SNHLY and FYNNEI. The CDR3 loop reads CASRRTGVHNEQFF. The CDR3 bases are TGTGCCAGCAGGCGGACAGGGGTGCACAATGAGCAGTTCTTC. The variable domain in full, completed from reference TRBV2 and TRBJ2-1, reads EPEVTQTPSHQVTQMGQEVILRCVPISNHLYFYWYRQILGQKVEFLVSFYNNEISEKSEIFDDQFSVERPDGSNFTLKIRSTKLEDSAMYFCASRRTGVHNEQFFGPGTRLTVL.

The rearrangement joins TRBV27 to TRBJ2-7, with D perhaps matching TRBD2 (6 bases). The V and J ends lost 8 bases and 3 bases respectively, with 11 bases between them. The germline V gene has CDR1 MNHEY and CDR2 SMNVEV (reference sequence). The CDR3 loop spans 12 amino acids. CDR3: CASGIGGYEQYV. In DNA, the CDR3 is TGTGCCAGCGGTATCGGGGGCTACGAGCAGTACGTC.

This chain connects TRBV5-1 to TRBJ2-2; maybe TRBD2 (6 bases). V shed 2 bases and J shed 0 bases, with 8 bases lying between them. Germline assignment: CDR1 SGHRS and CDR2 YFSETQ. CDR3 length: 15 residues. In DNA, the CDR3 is TGCGCCAGCAGCTTAACGGGGGCGAACACCGGGGAGCTGTTTTTT. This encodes CASSLTGANTGELFF.

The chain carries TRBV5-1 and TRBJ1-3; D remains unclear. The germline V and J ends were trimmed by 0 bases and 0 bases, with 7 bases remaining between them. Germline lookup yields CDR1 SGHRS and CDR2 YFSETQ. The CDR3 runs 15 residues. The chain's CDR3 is CASSLEAASGNTIYF. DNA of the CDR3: TGCGCCAGCAGCTTGGAGGCGGCCTCTGGAAACACCATATATTTT.

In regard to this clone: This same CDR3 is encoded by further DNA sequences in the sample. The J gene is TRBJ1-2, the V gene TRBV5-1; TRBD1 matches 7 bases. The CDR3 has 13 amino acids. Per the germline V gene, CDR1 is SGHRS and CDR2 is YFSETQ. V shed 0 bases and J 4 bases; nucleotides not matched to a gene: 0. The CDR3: CASSLDRGYGYTF. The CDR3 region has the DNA TGCGCCAGCAGCTTGGACAGGGGCTATGGCTACACCTTC. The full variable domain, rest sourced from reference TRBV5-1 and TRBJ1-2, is KAGVTQTPRYLIKTRGQQVTLSCSPISGHRSVSWYQQTPGQGLQFLFEYFSETQRNKGNFPGRFSGRQFSNSRSEMNVSTLELGDSALYLCASSLDRGYGYTFGSGTRLTVV.

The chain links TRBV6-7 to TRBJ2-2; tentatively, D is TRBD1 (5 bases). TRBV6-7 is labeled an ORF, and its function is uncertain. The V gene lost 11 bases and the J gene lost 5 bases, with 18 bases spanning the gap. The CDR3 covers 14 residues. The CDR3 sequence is CAPSPGQNTGELFF. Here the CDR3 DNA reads TGTGCCCCCAGCCCCGGACAAAATACCGGGGAGCTGTTTTTT.

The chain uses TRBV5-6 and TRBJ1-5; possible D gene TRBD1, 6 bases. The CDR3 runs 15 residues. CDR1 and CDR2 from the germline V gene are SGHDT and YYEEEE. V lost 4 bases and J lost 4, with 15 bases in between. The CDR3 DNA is TGTGCCAGCAGCCACCTTGGGGGCGTGAATCAGCCCCAGCATTTT. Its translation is CASSHLGGVNQPQHF.

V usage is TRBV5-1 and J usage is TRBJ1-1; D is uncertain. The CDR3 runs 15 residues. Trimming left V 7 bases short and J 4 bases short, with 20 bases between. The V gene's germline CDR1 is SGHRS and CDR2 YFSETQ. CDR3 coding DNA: TGCGCCAGCTCCTGGAGGGAAAGGGTCGGCACTGAAGCTTTCTTT. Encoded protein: CASSWRERVGTEAFF.

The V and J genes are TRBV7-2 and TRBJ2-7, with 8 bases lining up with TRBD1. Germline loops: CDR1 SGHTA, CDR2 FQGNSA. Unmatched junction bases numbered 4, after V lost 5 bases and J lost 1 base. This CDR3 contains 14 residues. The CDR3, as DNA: TGTGCCAGCAGCATACAGGGGGTGTCCTACGAGCAGTACGTC. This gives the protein CASSIQGVSYEQYV.